Listed here is a single T cell receptor beta chain. Its antigen remains unidentified. No base quality information exists; no much larger clone differs at one position. At the junction V is shortened by 6 bases and J by 7 bases, with 13 bases in between. From its cysteine to its phenylalanine, the CDR3 spans 14 amino acids. The retained sequence is limited to the CDR3, 42 bases, with the frame set at the first base. The library was obtained by RT-PCR. Sequencing relied on an Illumina HiSeq 2500. TCRdb ran its own pipeline on the public reads, namely fastp trimming at Q25 and MiXCR clone calling, and kept in-frame beta chains. Here each entry gathers all rows of one CDR3 protein and keeps the most common genes and DNA. This sample lists 860,000 or so distinct CDR3 sequences; 20% to 25% were detected once. Roughly a tenth of the sample goes to the ten largest clones. The entry originates in a study of response to subunit inactivated influenza vaccine (dated by TCRdb to about 2018). Some background on the complete study: The study used deep quantitative T cell receptor repertoire profiling to track responses to a trivalent subunit inactivated influenza vaccine. Study-wide findings and limitations: According to the authors, only a limited number of new T cells may be recruited by each seasonal influenza vaccination.

The chain is encoded by TRBV12-3 or TRBV12-4 joined to TRBJ1-6; a tentative D match to TRBD1 spans 5 bases. The source material was PBMCs from blood, sampled 5 days after vaccination. The sequence derives from a man aged 45-60 years who received an inactivated influenza vaccine. Donor details come from another sample of the same person, matched by shared clones. The encoded CDR3 is CASRIGTSNSPLHF. The nucleotide sequence is TGTGCCAGCAGGATCGGGACTTCCAATTCACCCCTCCACTTT.